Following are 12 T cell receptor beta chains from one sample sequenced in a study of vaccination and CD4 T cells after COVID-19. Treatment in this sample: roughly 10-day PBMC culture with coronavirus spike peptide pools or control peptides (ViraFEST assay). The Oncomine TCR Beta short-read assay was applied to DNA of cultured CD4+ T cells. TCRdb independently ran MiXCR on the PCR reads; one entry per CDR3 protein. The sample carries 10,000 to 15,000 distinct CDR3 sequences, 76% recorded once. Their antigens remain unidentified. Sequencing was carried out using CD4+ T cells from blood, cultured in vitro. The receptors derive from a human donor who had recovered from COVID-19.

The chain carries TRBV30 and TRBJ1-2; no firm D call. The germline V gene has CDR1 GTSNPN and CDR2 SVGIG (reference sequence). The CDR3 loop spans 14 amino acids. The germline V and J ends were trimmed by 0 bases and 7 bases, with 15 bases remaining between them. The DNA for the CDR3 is TGTGCCTGGAGTGTAAGACGAAGCTCCGCTGGCTACACCTTC. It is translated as CAWSVRRSSAGYTF.

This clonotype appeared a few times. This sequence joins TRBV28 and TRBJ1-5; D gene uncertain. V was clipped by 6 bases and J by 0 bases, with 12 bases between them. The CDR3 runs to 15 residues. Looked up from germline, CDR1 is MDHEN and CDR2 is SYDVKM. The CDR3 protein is CASSSKRLSNQPQHF. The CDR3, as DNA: TGTGCCAGCAGCAGCAAAAGGCTTAGCAATCAGCCCCAGCATTTT.

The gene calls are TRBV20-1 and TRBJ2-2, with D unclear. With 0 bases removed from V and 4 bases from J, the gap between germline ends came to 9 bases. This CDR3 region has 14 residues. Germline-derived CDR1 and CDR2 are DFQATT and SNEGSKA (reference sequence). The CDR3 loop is CSAREGRFTGELFF. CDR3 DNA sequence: TGCAGTGCTAGAGAGGGCAGGTTCACCGGGGAGCTGTTTTTT.

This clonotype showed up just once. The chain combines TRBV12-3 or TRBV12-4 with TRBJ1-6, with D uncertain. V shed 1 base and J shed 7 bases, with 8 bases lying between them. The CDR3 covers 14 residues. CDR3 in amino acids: CASSLGGLNSPLHF. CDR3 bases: TGTGCCAGCAGTTTAGGAGGGTTGAATTCACCCCTCCACTTT.

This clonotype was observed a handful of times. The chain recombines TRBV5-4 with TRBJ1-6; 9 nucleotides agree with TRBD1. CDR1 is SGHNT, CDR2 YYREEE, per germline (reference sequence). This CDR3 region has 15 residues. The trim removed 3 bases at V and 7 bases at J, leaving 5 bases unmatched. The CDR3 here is CASSYAGTGNSPLHF. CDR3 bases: TGTGCCAGCAGCTACGCCGGGACAGGGAATTCACCCCTCCACTTT.

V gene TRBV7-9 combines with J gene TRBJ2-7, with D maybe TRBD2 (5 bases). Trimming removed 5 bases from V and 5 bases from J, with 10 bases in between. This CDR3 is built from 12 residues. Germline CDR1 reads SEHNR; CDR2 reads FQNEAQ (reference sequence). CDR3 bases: TGTGCCAGCAGCCGGGGATACGACGAGCAGTACTTC. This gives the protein CASSRGYDEQYF.

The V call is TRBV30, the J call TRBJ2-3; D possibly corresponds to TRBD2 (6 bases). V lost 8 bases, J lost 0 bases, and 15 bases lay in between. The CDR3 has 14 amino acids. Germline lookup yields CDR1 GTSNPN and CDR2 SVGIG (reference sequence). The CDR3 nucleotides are TGTGCCCTTGGAGGGACGGCTAGCACAGATACGCAGTATTTT. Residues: CALGGTASTDTQYF.

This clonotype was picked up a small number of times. CDR3 nucleotides: TGTGCCAGCAGTTACTCGCGGGGGCACGCGAACACCGGGGAGCTGTTTTTT. Encoded protein: CASSYSRGHANTGELFF. The rearrangement joins TRBV6-5 to TRBJ2-2; tentative D call: TRBD2 (7 bases). The CDR3 extends over 17 amino acids. V was trimmed by 0 bases and J by 0 bases, leaving 11 bases between them. The germline gives CDR1 MNHEY, CDR2 SVGAGI.

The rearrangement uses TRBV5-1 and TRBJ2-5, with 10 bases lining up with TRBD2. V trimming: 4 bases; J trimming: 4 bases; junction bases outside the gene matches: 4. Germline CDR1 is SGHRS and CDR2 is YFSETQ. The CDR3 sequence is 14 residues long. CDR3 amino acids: CASSGGTSVETQYF. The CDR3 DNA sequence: TGCGCCAGCAGCGGGGGGACTAGCGTAGAGACCCAGTACTTC.

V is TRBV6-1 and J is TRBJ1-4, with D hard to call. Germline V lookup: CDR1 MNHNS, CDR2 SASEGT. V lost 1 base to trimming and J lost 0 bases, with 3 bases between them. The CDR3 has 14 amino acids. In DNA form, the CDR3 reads TGTGCCAGCAGTGAAGTCCCAACTAATGAAAAACTGTTTTTT. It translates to CASSEVPTNEKLFF.

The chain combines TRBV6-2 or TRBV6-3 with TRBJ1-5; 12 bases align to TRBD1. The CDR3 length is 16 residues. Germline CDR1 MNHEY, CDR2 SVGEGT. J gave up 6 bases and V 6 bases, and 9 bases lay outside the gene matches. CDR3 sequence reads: CASSLPGTGGLQPQHF. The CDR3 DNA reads TGTGCCAGCAGCCTGCCCGGGACAGGGGGCCTTCAGCCCCAGCATTTT.

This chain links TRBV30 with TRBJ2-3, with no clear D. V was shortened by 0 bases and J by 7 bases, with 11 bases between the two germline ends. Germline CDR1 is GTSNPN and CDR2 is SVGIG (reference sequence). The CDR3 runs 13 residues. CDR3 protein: CAWSVHGTNTQYF. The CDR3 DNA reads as TGTGCCTGGAGTGTCCACGGCACGAATACGCAGTATTTT.